This T cell receptor beta chain was captured by sequencing in a study of regulatory dendritic cells for organ transplantation. Study background: LPS was added to dendritic cell cultures on day 6.

CFSE-labeled sorted T cells met regulatory or mature dendritic cells for four to five days. Naive CD45RA+ and memory CD45RO+ CD4+ or CD8+ T cells were FACS-sorted. Broader study findings: Memory CD8+ clonal expansion seemed more limited with regulatory than mature dendritic cells.

Comment on this clone: The antigen remains unidentified.

The assay was immunoSEQ multiplex PCR, and TCRdb's table has in-frame clones only and misses some. The sample has more than 9,000 clones, 65% seen once; the top ten hold around 0.55%. Germline assignment: CDR1 SGHDT and CDR2 YYEEEE. V was shortened by 3 bases and J by 0 bases, with 18 bases between the two germline ends. The CDR3 has 18 amino acids. Sequencing was carried out using naive CD4+ T cells from blood cultured with dendritic cells. The subset was: CD45RA+ naive T cells. The V gene is TRBV5-6, the J gene TRBJ2-2; D gene uncertain. The origin of this receptor is a human donor in good health. DNA of the CDR3: TGTGCCAGCAGCTCCGAAAGAGTACAGCTCGCGAACACCGGGGAGCTGTTTTTT. This translates into CASSSERVQLANTGELFF.